The sample holds a few counts of the clone carrying this T cell receptor beta chain. Its specificity is unknown. This entry comes from a study of T-cell reconstitution after alpha-beta-depleted transplantation in children. Unique molecular identifiers were incorporated when the TCRbeta library was constructed. TCRdb reanalysed the PCR reads using MiXCR and keeps one entry per CDR3 protein. The data show roughly 110,000 distinct CDR3 sequences, 10% seen once. Findings and limits, study-wide: T-cell numbers and diversity one year post-transplant derived largely from freshly generated T cells. About two months after transplant, alpha-beta T cells reportedly came from several hundred expanded graft clones. In some patients, recipient T cells and intrathymic progenitors surviving conditioning explained high day-60 diversity.

Germline-derived CDR1 and CDR2 are MNHNS and SASEGT. CDR3 size: 14 residues. Deletions cut 7 bases from V and 0 bases from J, with 13 bases between. The rearrangement links TRBV6-1 to TRBJ2-7; a possible D gene is TRBD2 (5 bases). The TCR was taken from a boy aged 2 to 10 with acute lymphoblastic leukemia, due to receive a stem cell transplant. Source: PBMCs, taken before TCRalphabeta/CD19-depleted stem cell transplant. Here the CDR3 reads CASILARSSYEQYF. The CDR3 DNA follows: TGTGCCAGCATTCTAGCCAGGAGCTCCTACGAGCAGTACTTC.